This T cell receptor beta chain was identified during a study of T cells in Graves' hyperthyroidism and ophthalmopathy. Study results and limitations: Ophthalmopathy stood apart from stable hyperthyroidism in a 13 V-J model. Most thyroid clonotypes expanded above 0.001 appeared in blood too. A median 6.5 months before onset, the model predicted ophthalmopathy.

The study excluded patients with uncontrolled infection, other autoimmune disease, pregnancy or lactation. The TCR beta CDR3 regions underwent amplification using RNA transcripts as the source. Using the HTBI primer set, a first-round RT-PCR was run on the TCR CDR3. MiXCR, applied by TCRdb to the multiplex PCR reads, yields one record per CDR3 protein. The sample lists roughly 570,000 distinct CDR3 sequences, around 42% seen once, with about 20% in the top ten. This clonotype was recorded many times. Antigen unknown. CDR1 is WNHNN and CDR2 is SYGVQD in the germline V gene (reference sequence). V was trimmed by 6 bases and J by 2 bases, leaving 17 bases between them. The CDR3 is 15 amino acids.

The TCR comes from an adult woman with Graves' disease, either hyperthyroidism or ophthalmopathy (not recorded which). J is TRBJ2-7 and V is TRBV10-1, with D perhaps assigned TRBD1 or TRBD2 (6 bases each). The sequenced material came from peripheral blood or thyroid tissue (not recorded which). CDR3 nucleotides: TGCGCCAGCAGCGACAACAAGGGGGGTACCTACGAGCAGTACTTC. This sequence encodes CASSDNKGGTYEQYF.